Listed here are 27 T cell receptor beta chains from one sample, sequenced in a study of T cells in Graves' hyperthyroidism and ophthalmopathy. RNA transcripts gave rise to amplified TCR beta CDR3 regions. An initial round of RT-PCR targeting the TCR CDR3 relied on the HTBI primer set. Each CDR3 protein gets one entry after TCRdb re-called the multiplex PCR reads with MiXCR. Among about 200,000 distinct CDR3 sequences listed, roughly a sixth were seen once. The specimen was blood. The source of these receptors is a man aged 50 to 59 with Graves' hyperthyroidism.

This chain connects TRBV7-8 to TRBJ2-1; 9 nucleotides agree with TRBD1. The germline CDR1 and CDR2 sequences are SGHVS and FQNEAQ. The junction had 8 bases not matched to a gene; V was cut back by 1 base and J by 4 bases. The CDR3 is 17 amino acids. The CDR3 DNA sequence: TGTGCCAGCAGCTTAGGATTGGGGACAGGGAGGTACAATGAGCAGTTCTTC. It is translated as CASSLGLGTGRYNEQFF.

CDR3 amino acids: CASSEATARAMKKLFF. CDR3 DNA: TGTGCCAGCAGTGAAGCTACCGCCCGGGCTATGAAGAAACTGTTTTTT. The rearrangement uses TRBV6-1 and TRBJ1-4; D not certain. Germline V gene sequence: CDR1 MNHNS, CDR2 SASEGT. Trimming removed 0 bases at V and 11 bases at J, with 19 bases between. The CDR3 has 16 amino acids.

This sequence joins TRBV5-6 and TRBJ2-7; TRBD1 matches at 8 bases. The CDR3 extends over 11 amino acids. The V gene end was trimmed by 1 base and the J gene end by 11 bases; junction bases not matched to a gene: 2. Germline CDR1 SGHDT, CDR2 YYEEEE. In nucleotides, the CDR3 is TGTGCCAGCAGCTTGCGGGGACAGGAGTACTTC. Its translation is CASSLRGQEYF.

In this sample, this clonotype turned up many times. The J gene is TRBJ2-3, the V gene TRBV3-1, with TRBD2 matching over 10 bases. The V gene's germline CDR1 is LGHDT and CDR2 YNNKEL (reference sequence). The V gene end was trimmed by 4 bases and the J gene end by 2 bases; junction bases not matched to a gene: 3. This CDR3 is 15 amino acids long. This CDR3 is CASSLGLADTDTQYF. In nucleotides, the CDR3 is TGTGCCAGCAGCCTTGGACTAGCGGACACAGATACGCAGTATTTT.

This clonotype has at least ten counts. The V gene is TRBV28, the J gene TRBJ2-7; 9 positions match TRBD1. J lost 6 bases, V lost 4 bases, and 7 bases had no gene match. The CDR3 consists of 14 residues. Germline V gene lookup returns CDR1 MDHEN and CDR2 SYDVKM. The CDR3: CASSWDREGFEQYF. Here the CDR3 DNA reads TGTGCCAGCAGTTGGGACAGGGAGGGTTTCGAGCAGTACTTC.

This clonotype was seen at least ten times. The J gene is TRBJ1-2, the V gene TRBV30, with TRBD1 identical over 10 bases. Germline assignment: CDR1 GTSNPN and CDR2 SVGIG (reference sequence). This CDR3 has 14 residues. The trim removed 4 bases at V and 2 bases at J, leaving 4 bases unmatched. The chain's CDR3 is CAWNRDRGNYGYTF. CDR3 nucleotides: TGTGCCTGGAACCGGGACAGGGGAAACTATGGCTACACCTTC. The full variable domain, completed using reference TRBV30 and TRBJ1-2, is SQTIHQWPATLVQPVGSPLSLECTVEGTSNPNLYWYRQAAGRGLQLLFYSVGIGQISSEVPQNLSASRPQDRQFILSSKKLLLSDSGFYLCAWNRDRGNYGYTFGSGTRLTVV.

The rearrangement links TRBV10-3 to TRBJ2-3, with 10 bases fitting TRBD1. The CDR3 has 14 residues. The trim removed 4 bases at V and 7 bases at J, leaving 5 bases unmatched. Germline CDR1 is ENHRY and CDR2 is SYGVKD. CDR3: CAISGGTGENTQYF. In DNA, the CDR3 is TGTGCCATCAGTGGGGGGACAGGGGAAAATACGCAGTATTTT.

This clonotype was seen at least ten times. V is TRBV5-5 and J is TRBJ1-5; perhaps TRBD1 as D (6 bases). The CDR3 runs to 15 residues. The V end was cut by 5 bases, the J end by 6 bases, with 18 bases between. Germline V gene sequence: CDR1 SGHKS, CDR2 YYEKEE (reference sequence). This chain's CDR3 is CASSPISEGGQPQHF. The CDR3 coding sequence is TGTGCCAGCAGTCCCATTTCCGAAGGGGGTCAGCCCCAGCATTTT.

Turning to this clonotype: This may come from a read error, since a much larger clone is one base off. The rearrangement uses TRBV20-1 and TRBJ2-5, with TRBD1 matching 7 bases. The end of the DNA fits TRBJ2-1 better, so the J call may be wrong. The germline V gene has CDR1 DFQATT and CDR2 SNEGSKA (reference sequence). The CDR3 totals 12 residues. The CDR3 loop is CSVGRGRETQFF. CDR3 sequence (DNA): TGCAGTGTTGGTAGGGGGCGAGAGACCCAGTTCTTC.

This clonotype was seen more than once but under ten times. The CDR3: CSVELAGSSYEQFF. CDR3 DNA: TGCAGCGTTGAGTTGGCCGGGAGTAGCTATGAGCAGTTCTTC. V and J are TRBV29-1 and TRBJ2-1; D perhaps matches TRBD2 (6 bases). Germline CDR1 is SQVTM and CDR2 is ANQGSEA. Trimming stripped 3 bases from V and 8 bases from J, with 17 bases between. This CDR3 is 14 amino acids long.

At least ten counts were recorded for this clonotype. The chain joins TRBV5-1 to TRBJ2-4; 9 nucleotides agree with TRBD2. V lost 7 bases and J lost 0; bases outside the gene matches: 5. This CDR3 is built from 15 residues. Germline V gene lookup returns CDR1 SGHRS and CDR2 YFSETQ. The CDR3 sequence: CASGAGGLAKNIQYF. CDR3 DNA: TGCGCCAGCGGAGCGGGAGGCTTAGCCAAAAACATTCAGTACTTC.

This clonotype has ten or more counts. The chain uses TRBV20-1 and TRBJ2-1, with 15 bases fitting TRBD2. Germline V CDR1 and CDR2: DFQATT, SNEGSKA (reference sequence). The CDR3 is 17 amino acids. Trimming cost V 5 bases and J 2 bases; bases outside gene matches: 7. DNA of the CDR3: TGCAGTGCTGTCGGGACTAGCGGGAGGATCACCTACAATGAGCAGTTCTTC. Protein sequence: CSAVGTSGRITYNEQFF.

CDR3 region: CASNFGDKFQPQHF. CDR3 coding DNA: TGTGCCAGCAACTTCGGGGATAAGTTTCAGCCCCAGCATTTT. V gene TRBV2 combines with J gene TRBJ1-5; no reliable D call. The length of the CDR3 is 14 residues. Trimming left V 7 bases short and J 6 bases short, with 16 bases between. Germline V gene data show CDR1 as SNHLY and CDR2 as FYNNEI.

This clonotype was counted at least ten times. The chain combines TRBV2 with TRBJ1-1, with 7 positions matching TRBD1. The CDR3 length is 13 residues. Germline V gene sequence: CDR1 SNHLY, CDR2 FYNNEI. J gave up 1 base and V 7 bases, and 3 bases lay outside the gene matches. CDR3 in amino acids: CASKRQGNTEAFF. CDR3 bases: TGTGCCAGCAAACGACAGGGGAACACTGAAGCTTTCTTT.

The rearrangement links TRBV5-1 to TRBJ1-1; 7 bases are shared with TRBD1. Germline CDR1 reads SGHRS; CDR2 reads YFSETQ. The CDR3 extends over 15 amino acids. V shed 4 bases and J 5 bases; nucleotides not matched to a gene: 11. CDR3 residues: CASSPKRQGLTEAFF. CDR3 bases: TGCGCCAGCAGCCCGAAAAGACAGGGATTAACTGAAGCTTTCTTT.

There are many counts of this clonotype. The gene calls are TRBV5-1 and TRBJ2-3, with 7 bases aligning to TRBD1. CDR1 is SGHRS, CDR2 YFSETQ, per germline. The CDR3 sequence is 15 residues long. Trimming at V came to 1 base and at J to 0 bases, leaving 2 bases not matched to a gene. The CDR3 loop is CASSLWGQSTDTQYF. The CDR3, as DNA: TGCGCCAGCAGCTTGTGGGGACAGAGCACAGATACGCAGTATTTT.

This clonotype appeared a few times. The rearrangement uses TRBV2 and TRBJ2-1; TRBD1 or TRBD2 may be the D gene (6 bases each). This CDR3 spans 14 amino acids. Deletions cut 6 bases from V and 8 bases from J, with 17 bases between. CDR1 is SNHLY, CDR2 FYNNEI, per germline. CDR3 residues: CASREQLGGDEQFF. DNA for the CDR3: TGTGCCAGCAGGGAGCAGTTGGGGGGCGATGAGCAGTTCTTC.

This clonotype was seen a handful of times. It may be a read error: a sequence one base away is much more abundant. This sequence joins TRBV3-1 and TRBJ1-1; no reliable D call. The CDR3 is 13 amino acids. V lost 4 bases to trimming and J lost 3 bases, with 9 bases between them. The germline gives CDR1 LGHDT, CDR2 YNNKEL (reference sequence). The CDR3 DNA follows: TGTGCCAGCAGCCGAAATGTGGACACTGAAGCTTTCTTT. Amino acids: CASSRNVDTEAFF.

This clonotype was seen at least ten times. The DNA of the CDR3 is TGCAGCGTTACAGTGTCCGGGACAGGGACAAGAGCTTTCTTT. Protein sequence: CSVTVSGTGTRAFF. J is TRBJ1-1 and V is TRBV29-1, with 9 bases identical to TRBD1. J lost 10 bases, V lost 5 bases, and 14 bases had no gene match. From germline, CDR1 is SQVTM and CDR2 ANQGSEA. The CDR3 loop spans 14 amino acids.

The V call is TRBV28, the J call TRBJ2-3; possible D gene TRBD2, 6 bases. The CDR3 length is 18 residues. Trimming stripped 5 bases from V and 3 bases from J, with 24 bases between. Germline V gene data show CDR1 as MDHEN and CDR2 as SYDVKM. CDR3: CASSPEEGQIMGTDTQYF. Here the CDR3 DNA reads TGTGCCAGCAGTCCGGAGGAGGGCCAGATCATGGGAACAGATACGCAGTATTTT.

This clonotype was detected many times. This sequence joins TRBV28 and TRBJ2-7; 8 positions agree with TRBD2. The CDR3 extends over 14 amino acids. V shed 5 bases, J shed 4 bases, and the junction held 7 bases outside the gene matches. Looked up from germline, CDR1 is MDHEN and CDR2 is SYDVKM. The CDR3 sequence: CASSNVTSGYEQYF. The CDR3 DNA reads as TGTGCCAGCAGTAACGTAACTAGCGGATACGAGCAGTACTTC.

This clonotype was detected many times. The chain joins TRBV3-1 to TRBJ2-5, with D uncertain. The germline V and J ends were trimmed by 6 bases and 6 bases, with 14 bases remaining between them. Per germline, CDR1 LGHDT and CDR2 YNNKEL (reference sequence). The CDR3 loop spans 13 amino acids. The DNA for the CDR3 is TGTGCCAGCAGTGACCTCGATCTGAAGACCCAGTACTTC. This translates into CASSDLDLKTQYF.

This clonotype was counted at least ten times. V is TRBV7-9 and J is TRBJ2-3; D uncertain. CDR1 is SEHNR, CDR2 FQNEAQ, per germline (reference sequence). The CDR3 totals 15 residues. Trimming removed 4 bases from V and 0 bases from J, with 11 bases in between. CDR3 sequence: CASSYTTPSTDTQYF. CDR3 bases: TGTGCCAGCAGCTACACTACTCCTAGCACAGATACGCAGTATTTT.

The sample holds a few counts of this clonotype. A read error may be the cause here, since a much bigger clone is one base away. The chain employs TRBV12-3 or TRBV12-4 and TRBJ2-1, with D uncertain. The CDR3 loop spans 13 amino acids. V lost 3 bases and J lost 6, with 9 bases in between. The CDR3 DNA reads TGTGCCAGCAGTTTTGGGGAAGGCAATGAGCAGTTCTTC. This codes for CASSFGEGNEQFF.

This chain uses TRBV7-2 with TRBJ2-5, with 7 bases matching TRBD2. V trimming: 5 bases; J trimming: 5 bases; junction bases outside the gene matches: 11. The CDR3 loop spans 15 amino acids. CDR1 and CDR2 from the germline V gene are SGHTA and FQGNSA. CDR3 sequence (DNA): TGTGCCAGCAGCCCCCGACTAGCCACGAGGGAGACCCAGTACTTC. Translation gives CASSPRLATRETQYF. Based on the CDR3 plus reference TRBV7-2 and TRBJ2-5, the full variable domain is GAGVSQSPSNKVTEKGKDVELRCDPISGHTALYWYRQSLGQGLEFLIYFQGNSAPDKSGLPSDRFSAERTGGSVSTLTIQRTQQEDSAVYLCASSPRLATRETQYFGPGTRLLVL.

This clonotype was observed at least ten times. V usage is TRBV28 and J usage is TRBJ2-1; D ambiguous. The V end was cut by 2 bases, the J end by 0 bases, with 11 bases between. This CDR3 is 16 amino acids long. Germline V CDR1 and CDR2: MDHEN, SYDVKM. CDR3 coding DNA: TGTGCCAGCAGTTTAGATAAAGAAATCTCCTACAATGAGCAGTTCTTC. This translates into CASSLDKEISYNEQFF.

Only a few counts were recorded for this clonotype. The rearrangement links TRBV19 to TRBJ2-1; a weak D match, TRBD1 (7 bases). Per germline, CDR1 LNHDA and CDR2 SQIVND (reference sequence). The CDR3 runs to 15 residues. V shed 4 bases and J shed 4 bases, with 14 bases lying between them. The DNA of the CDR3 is TGTGCCAGTAGTAGATCAGGGGGGCCGTACAATGAGCAGTTCTTC. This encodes CASSRSGGPYNEQFF.